The 2 T cell receptor beta chains below all came from one sample that was sequenced in a study of T cell clusters in autoimmune cytopenias. Multiplex touch-down PCR amplified TRB using TRB-A and TRB-B pools in one tube. Reprocessing the multiplex PCR reads, TCRdb reports a single entry for every CDR3 protein and omits DNA. This sample's table has several thousand distinct CDR3 sequences. Each sample's input was 250 ng genomic DNA, 38,000 or so genome equivalents. The same sample was also used in a study of T cell repertoires in aging, cancer and after chemotherapy.

Sequenced material: peripheral blood. All receptors come from a human donor in good health.

The chain recombines TRBV29-1 with TRBJ2-7. CDR3 length equals 15 residues. Germline V gene lookup returns CDR1 SQVTM and CDR2 ANQGSEA. The CDR3 spells CSVEWGSTPTYEQYF.

The chain joins TRBV19 to TRBJ2-3; TCRdb proposes TRBD1, but this gene call is untestable without DNA. Germline CDR1 LNHDA, CDR2 SQIVND (reference sequence). CDR3 size: 13 residues. CDR3 sequence: CASSIQGPDTQYF.